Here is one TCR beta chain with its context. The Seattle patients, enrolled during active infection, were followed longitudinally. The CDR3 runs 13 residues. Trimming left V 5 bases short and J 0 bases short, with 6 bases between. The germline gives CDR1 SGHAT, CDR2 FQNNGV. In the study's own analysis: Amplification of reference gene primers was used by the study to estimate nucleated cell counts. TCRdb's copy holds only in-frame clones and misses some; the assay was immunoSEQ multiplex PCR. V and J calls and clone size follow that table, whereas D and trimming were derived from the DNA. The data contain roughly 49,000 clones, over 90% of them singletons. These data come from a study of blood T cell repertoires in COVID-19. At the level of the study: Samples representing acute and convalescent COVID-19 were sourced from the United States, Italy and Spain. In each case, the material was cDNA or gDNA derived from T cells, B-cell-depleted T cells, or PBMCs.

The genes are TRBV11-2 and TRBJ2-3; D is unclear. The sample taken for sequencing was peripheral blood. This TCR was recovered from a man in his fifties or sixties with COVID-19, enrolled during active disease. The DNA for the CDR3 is TGTGCCAGCAGCATCGTTAGCACAGATACGCAGTATTTT. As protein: CASSIVSTDTQYF. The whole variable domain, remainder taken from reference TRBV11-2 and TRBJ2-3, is EAGVAQSPRYKIIEKRQSVAFWCNPISGHATLYWYQQILGQGPKLLIQFQNNGVVDDSQLPKDRFSAERLKGVDSTLKIQPAKLEDSAVYLCASSIVSTDTQYFGPGTRLTVL.